The T cell receptor beta chain described here comes from a study of post-analysis software for immune sequencing data. Study context: Disease trajectories encompassed relapsing-remitting, secondary progressive and progressive-relapsing multiple sclerosis. Study-level findings and limits: Under F measure analysis, samples from one preparation batch co-clustered strongly. The study found TRBV5-6, TRBV5-1 and TRBV20-1 among 4 or 5 TRBV segments more frequent in patients than controls. Versus controls, multiple sclerosis patients showed significantly lower diversity (normalized Chao1).

A note on this clonotype: Its antigen is as yet unknown.

V dropped 4 bases and J dropped 8; count of bases not matched to a gene: 7. The CDR3 runs to 15 residues. Germline CDR1 reads SGHTA; CDR2 reads FQGNSA. Unique molecular identifiers were present in the TCR beta cDNA libraries. It was from roughly 1.1 to 9.2 million T cells that about 540,000 cDNA molecules came. TCRdb passed the PCR reads through MiXCR, listing each CDR3 protein once. The sample includes fewer than 850,000 distinct CDR3 sequences, more than 45% of them seen just once. This receptor was taken from a girl aged 10 to 17 with multiple sclerosis. Sequencing was performed on blood. The J gene is TRBJ2-1, the V gene TRBV7-2; 11 positions agree with TRBD2. The CDR3 sequence is CASSSSSGRFDEQFF. The CDR3 nucleotides read TGTGCCAGCAGCTCCTCTAGCGGGAGGTTCGATGAGCAGTTCTTC.